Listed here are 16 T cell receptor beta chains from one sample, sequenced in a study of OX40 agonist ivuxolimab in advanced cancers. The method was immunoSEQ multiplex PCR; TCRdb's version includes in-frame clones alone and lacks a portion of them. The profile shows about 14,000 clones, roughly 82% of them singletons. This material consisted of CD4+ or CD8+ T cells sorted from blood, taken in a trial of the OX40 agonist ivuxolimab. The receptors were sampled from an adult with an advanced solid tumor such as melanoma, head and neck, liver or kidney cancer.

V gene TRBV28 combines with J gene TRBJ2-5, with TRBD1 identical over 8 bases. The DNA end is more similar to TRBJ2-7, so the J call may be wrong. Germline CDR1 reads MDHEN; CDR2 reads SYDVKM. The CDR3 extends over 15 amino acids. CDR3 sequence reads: CASSLPGTGTYEQYF. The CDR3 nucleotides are TGTGCCAGCAGCTTACCCGGGACAGGAACATACGAGCAGTACTTC.

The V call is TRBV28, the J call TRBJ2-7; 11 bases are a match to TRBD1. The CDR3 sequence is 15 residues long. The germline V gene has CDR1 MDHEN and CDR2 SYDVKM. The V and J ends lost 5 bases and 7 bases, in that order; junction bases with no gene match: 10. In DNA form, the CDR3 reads TGTGCCAGCAGTCGTACCGGACAGGGGGCGAGAGAGCAGTACTTC. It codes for CASSRTGQGAREQYF.

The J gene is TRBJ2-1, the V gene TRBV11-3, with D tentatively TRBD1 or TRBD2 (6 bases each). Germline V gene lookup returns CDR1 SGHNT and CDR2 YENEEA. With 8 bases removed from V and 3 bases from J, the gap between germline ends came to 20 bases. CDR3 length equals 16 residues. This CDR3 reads CASGQGGRSIYNEQFF. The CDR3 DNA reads TGTGCCAGCGGCCAAGGGGGGCGGAGTATCTACAATGAGCAGTTCTTC.

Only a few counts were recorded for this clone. The CDR3 reads CASSPRTSSEQYF. Written as DNA, the CDR3 is TGTGCCAGCAGCCCACGAACTAGCTCCGAGCAGTACTTC. This chain links TRBV7-9 with TRBJ2-7; TRBD2 might be the D (6 bases). V was clipped by 5 bases and J by 6 bases, with 14 bases between them. Germline V gene sequence: CDR1 SEHNR, CDR2 FQNEAQ (reference sequence). This CDR3 is built from 13 residues.

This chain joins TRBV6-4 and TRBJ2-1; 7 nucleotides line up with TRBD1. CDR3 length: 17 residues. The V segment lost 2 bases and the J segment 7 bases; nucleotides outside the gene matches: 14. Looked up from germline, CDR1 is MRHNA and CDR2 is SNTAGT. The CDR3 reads CASSDQVDRVIWNEQFF. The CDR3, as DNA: TGTGCCAGCAGTGACCAAGTAGACAGGGTCATTTGGAATGAGCAGTTCTTC.

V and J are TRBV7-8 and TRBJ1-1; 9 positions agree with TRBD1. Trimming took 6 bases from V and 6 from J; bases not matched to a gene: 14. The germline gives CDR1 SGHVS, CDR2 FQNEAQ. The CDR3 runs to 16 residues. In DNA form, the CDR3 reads TGTGCCAGCAGACACCGGGACAGGGCAAGCCAACCTGAAGCTTTCTTT. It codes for CASRHRDRASQPEAFF.

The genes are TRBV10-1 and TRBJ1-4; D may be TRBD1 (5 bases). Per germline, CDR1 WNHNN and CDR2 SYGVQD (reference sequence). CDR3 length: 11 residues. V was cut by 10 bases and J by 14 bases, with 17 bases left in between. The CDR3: CANSGAGTLFF. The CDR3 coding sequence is TGCGCCAACTCTGGGGCAGGCACTCTGTTTTTT.

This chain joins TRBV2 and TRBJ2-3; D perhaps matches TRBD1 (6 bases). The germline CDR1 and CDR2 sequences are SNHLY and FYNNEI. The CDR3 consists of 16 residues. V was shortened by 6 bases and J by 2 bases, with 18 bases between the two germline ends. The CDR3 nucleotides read TGTGCCAGCAGGGGTCCACAGGGACGGTCCACAGATACGCAGTATTTT. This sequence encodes CASRGPQGRSTDTQYF.

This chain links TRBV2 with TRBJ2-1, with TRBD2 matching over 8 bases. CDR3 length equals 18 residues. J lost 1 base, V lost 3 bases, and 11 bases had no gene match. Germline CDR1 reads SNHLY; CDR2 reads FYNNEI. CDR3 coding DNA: TGTGCCAGCAGTGATGGGAGGGCGGGAGGTCAATCCTACAATGAGCAGTTCTTC. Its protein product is CASSDGRAGGQSYNEQFF.

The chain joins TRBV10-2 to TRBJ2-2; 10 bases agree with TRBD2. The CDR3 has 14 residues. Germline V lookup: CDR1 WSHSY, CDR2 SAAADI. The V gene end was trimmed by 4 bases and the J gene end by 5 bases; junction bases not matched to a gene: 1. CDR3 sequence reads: CASSGTSGTGELFF. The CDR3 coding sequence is TGCGCCAGCAGTGGGACTAGCGGAACCGGGGAGCTGTTTTTT.

CDR3 amino acids: CASSLGSTSGRAGYEQYF. In DNA form, the CDR3 reads TGTGCCAGCAGCTTAGGGTCAACTAGCGGGAGGGCTGGCTACGAGCAGTACTTC. This rearrangement joins TRBV7-2 to TRBJ2-7; 13 bases are a match to TRBD2. The V gene end was trimmed by 1 base and the J gene end by 3 bases; junction bases not matched to a gene: 9. Germline V CDR1 and CDR2: SGHTA, FQGNSA. The CDR3 consists of 18 residues.

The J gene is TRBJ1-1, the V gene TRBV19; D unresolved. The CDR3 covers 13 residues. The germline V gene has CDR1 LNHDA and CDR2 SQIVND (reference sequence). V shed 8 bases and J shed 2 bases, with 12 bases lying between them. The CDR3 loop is CASQPGENTEAFF. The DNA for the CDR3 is TGTGCCAGTCAACCAGGTGAAAACACTGAAGCTTTCTTT.

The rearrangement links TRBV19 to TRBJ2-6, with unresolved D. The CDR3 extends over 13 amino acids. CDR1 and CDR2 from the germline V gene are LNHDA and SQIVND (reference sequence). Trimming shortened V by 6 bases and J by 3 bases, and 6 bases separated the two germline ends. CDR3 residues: CASSLDGANVLTF. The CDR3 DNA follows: TGTGCCAGTAGCCTGGATGGGGCCAACGTCCTGACTTTC.

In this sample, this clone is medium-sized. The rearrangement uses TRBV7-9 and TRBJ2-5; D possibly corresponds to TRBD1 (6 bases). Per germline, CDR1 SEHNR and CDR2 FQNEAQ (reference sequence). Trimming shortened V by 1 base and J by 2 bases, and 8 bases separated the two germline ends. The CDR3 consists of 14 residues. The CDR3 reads CASSLVGTQETQYF. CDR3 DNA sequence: TGTGCCAGCAGCTTAGTGGGGACACAAGAGACCCAGTACTTC.

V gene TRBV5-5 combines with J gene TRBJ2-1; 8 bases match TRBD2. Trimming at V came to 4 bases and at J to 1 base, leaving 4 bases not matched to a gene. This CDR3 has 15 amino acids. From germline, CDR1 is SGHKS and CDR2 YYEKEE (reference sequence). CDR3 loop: CASSPTSDSYNEQFF. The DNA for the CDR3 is TGTGCCAGCAGCCCGACTAGCGATTCCTACAATGAGCAGTTCTTC.

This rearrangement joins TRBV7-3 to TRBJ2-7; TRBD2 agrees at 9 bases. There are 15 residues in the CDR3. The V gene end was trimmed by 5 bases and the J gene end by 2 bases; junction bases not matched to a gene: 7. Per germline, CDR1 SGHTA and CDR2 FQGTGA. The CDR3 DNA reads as TGTGCCAGCAGCCCAGATAGCGGGAGAGCCTACGAGCAGTACTTC. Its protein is CASSPDSGRAYEQYF. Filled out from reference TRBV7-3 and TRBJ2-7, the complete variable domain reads GAGVSQTPSNKVTEKGKYVELRCDPISGHTALYWYRQSLGQGPEFLIYFQGTGAADDSGLPNDRFFAVRPEGSVSTLKIQRTERGDSAVYLCASSPDSGRAYEQYFGPGTRLTVT.